A single sample is the source of the 15 T cell receptor beta chains below, sequenced in a study of blood T cell repertoires in COVID-19. Some clones are missing from TCRdb's copy, which holds only in-frame ones; the method was immunoSEQ multiplex PCR. Among about 220,000 clones listed, 86% were seen once. What was sequenced was peripheral blood. These receptor sequences come from a woman in her forties or fifties with COVID-19, enrolled during active disease.

The rearrangement uses TRBV6-2 or TRBV6-3 and TRBJ1-5; 10 bases match TRBD1. Unmatched junction bases numbered 8, after V lost 5 bases and J lost 4 bases. The CDR3 totals 16 residues. Germline V gives CDR1 MNHEY, CDR2 SVGEGT. This CDR3 reads CASSRLGQGGNQPQHF. CDR3 sequence (DNA): TGTGCCAGCAGTCGATTAGGACAGGGGGGAAATCAGCCCCAGCATTTT.

This chain links TRBV5-1 with TRBJ2-1; 7 nucleotides match TRBD1. Germline CDR1 is SGHRS and CDR2 is YFSETQ. The CDR3 loop spans 15 amino acids. V dropped 1 base and J dropped 0; count of bases not matched to a gene: 1. The CDR3 bases are TGCGCCAGCAGCTTGAGGGGGCTCTCCTACAATGAGCAGTTCTTC. Encoded protein: CASSLRGLSYNEQFF.

The rearrangement links TRBV2 to TRBJ1-2; no firm D call. The germline V gene encodes CDR1 SNHLY and CDR2 FYNNEI. V gave up 8 bases and J gave up 6 bases, with 13 bases separating them. The CDR3 runs 12 residues. Written as DNA, the CDR3 is TGTGCCAGCCAGGAGGGAAGGAATGGCTACACCTTC. Translating gives CASQEGRNGYTF.

This clone was counted at least ten times. V usage is TRBV27 and J usage is TRBJ2-6; maybe TRBD1 (5 bases). Deletions cut 6 bases from V and 1 base from J, with 19 bases between. Germline CDR1 is MNHEY and CDR2 is SMNVEV (reference sequence). This CDR3 comprises 18 residues. The CDR3 loop is CASRDTSMGGSGANVLTF. DNA of the CDR3: TGTGCCAGCAGGGACACCAGTATGGGTGGTTCTGGGGCCAACGTCCTGACTTTC.

The chain uses TRBV2 and TRBJ1-2; D is unclear. Looked up from germline, CDR1 is SNHLY and CDR2 is FYNNEI. The CDR3 is made up of 16 amino acids. Trimming removed 0 bases from V and 2 bases from J, with 13 bases in between. The CDR3 reads CASSEARGILNYGYTF. CDR3 bases: TGTGCCAGCAGTGAAGCGCGCGGGATTCTGAACTATGGCTACACCTTC.

The chain combines TRBV19 with TRBJ2-1; 10 nucleotides line up with TRBD1. Germline V gives CDR1 LNHDA, CDR2 SQIVND (reference sequence). V lost 9 bases and J lost 13; bases outside the gene matches: 12. CDR3 length: 13 residues. CDR3 bases: TGTGCCAGCCGGGACAGGGGTTCCCGCCTTCAGTTCTTC. This gives the protein CASRDRGSRLQFF.

V and J are TRBV6-2 or TRBV6-3 and TRBJ2-1; 9 positions agree with TRBD1. The V segment lost 4 bases and the J segment 6 bases; nucleotides outside the gene matches: 7. The germline gives CDR1 MNHEY, CDR2 SVGEGT. There are 15 residues in the CDR3. In DNA form, the CDR3 reads TGTGCCAGCAGTTCGACAGGGGGGTTCCCCAATGAGCAGTTCTTC. This sequence encodes CASSSTGGFPNEQFF.

This clone was seen only once. The V gene is TRBV30, the J gene TRBJ2-7; 10 bases fit TRBD1. The CDR3 length is 15 residues. The ends lost 2 bases at V and 4 bases at J; junction bases unmatched: 8. CDR1 and CDR2 from the germline V gene are GTSNPN and SVGIG (reference sequence). CDR3 coding DNA: TGTGCCTGGAGTCGGCGGGACAGGGGCCTGTACGAGCAGTACGTC. It translates to CAWSRRDRGLYEQYV.

The chain employs TRBV27 and TRBJ2-2, with a possible D match to TRBD1 (5 bases). Trimming removed 2 bases from V and 5 bases from J, with 9 bases in between. The CDR3 spans 14 residues. The germline gives CDR1 MNHEY, CDR2 SMNVEV (reference sequence). CDR3 region: CASSLQGRTGELFF. The CDR3 DNA reads as TGTGCCAGCAGTTTACAGGGCCGGACCGGGGAGCTGTTTTTT.

CDR3 sequence reads: CASSQVGGDRGNSPLHF. The CDR3 region has the DNA TGCGCCAGCAGCCAAGTCGGGGGGGACAGGGGTAATTCACCCCTCCACTTT. The chain is built from TRBV4-1 and TRBJ1-6, with 10 bases aligning to TRBD1. J lost 6 bases, V lost 1 base, and 6 bases had no gene match. This CDR3 has 17 residues. Germline-derived CDR1 and CDR2 are MGHRA and YSYEKL.

The chain has TRBV24-1 and TRBJ2-3, with a tentative D call TRBD2 (5 bases). CDR3 length: 12 amino acids. The V end lost 4 bases, the J end lost 11 bases, and 12 bases lay between the germline ends. Germline CDR1 and CDR2: KGHDR and SFDVKD. The DNA for the CDR3 is TGTGCCACCAGTGACCTCGGAGGTTTGCAGTATTTT. Translating it yields CATSDLGGLQYF.

This chain links TRBV14 with TRBJ2-6, with D maybe TRBD2 (5 bases). The CDR3 contains 16 residues. V was pared by 0 bases and J by 2 bases, with 8 bases between. The germline V gene has CDR1 SGHDN and CDR2 FVKESK. The CDR3 sequence: CASSQEWGAGANVLTF. The CDR3 DNA is TGTGCCAGCAGCCAAGAATGGGGAGCTGGGGCCAACGTCCTGACTTTC.

This clone was seen once. V and J are TRBV16 and TRBJ1-5; TRBD1 matches 8 bases. This CDR3 is 15 amino acids long. Germline CDR1 reads KGHSY; CDR2 reads FQNENV. J lost 3 bases, V lost 0 bases, and 1 base had no gene match. The CDR3 region is CASSQSDRVNQPQHF. DNA of the CDR3: TGTGCCAGCAGCCAATCGGACAGGGTCAATCAGCCCCAGCATTTT.

In this sample, this clone turned up many times. This chain joins TRBV7-8 and TRBJ1-6, with D possibly matching TRBD1 (5 bases). Germline-derived CDR1 and CDR2 are SGHVS and FQNEAQ. Trimming took off 4 bases at V and 13 bases at J, with 20 bases between the two ends. The CDR3 extends over 15 amino acids. CDR3 DNA: TGTGCCAGCAGCTCCTACAGGTACTCAAGGGTTCCCCTCCACTTT. It encodes CASSSYRYSRVPLHF. The full variable domain, its missing parts supplied by reference TRBV7-8 and TRBJ1-6, is GAGVSQSPRYKVAKRGQDVALRCDPISGHVSLFWYQQALGQGPEFLTYFQNEAQLDKSGLPSDRFFAERPEGSVSTLKIQRTQQEDSAVYLCASSSYRYSRVPLHFGNGTRLTVT.

This chain links TRBV19 with TRBJ1-5; D not resolved. V shed 2 bases and J shed 7 bases, with 18 bases lying between them. This CDR3 has 16 residues. Per the germline V gene, CDR1 is LNHDA and CDR2 is SQIVND (reference sequence). CDR3 loop: CASSISSGGPRQPQHF. The CDR3 DNA follows: TGTGCCAGTAGTATATCTAGCGGCGGACCTCGACAGCCCCAGCATTTT.